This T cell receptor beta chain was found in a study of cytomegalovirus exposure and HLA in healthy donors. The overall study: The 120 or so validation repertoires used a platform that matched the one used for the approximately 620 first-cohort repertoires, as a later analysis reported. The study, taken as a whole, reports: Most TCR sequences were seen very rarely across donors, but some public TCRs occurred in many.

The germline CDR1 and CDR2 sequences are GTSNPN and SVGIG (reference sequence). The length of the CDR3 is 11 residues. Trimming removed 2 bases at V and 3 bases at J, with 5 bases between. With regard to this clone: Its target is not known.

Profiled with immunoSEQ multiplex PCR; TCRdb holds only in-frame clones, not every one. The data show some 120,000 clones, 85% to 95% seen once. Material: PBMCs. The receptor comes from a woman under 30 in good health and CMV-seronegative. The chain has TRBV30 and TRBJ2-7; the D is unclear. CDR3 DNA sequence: TGTGCCTGGAGTATAAACTACGAGCAGTACTTC. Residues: CAWSINYEQYF.